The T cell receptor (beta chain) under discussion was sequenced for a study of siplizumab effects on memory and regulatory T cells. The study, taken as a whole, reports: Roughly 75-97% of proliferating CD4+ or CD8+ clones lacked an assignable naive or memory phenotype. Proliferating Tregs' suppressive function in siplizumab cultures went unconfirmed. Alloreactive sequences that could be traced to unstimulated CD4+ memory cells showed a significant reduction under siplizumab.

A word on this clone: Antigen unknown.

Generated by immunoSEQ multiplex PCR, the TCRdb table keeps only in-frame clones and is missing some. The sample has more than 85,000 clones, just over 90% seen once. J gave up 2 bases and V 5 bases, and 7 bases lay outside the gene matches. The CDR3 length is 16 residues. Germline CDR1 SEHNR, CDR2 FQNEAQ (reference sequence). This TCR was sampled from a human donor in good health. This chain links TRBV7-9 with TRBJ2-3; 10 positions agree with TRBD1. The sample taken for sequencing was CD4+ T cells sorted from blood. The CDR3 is CASSKTGTGVTDTQYF. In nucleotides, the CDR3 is TGTGCCAGCAGCAAAACCGGGACAGGGGTCACAGATACGCAGTATTTT.